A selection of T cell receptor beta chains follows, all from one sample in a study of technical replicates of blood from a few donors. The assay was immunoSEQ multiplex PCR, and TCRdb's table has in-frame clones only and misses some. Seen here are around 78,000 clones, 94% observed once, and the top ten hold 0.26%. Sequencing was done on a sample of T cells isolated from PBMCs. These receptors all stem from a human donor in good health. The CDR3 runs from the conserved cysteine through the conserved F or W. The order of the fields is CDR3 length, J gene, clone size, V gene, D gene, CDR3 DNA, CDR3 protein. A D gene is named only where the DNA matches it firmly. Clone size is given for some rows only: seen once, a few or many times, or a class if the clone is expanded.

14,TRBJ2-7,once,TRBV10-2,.,TGCGCCAGCAGACGAACAGGGAACCCCGGTGAGCAGTACTTC,CASRRTGNPGEQYF
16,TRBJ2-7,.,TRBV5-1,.,TGCGCCAGCAGCTTGAGGTCCGTAACGGGGAGGTACGAGCAGTACTTC,CASSLRSVTGRYEQYF
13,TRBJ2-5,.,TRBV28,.,TGTGCCAGCAGTTATAGGGGACAAGAGACCCAGTACTTC,CASSYRGQETQYF
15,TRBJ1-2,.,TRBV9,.,TGTGCCAGCAGCCTTGGGACTGGAGCTAACTATGGCTACACCTTC,CASSLGTGANYGYTF
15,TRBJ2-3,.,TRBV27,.,TGTGCCAGCAGCGCCGCGGGGTGGTCGGGGGATACGCAGTATTTT,CASSAAGWSGDTQYF
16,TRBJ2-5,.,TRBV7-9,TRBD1,TGTGCCAGCAGCTCTGCTGAGAGGACAGGGAAAGAGACCCAGTACTTC,CASSSAERTGKETQYF
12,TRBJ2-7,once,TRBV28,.,TGTGCCAGCAGCAGCGACAGATACGAGCAGTACTTC,CASSSDRYEQYF
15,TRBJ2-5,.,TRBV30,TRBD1,TGTGCCTGGGATGGACAGGGGGCTTCCCAAGAGACCCAGTACTTC,CAWDGQGASQETQYF
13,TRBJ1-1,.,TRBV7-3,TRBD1,TGTGCCAGCAGCGCGACAGGGGGCACTGAAGCTTTCTTT,CASSATGGTEAFF
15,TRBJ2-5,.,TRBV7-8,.,TGTGCCAGCAGCTGGGCTCAGGGCGAGAGAGAGACCCAGTACTTC,CASSWAQGERETQYF
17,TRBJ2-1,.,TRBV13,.,TGTGCCAGCAGCTTGCGGTCCGGCTCTAGCTCCTACAATGAGCAGTTCTTC,CASSLRSGSSSYNEQFF
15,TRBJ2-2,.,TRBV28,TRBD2,TGTGCCAGCAGTCCCATTGGCGGGAGCTCCGGGGAGCTGTTTTTT,CASSPIGGSSGELFF
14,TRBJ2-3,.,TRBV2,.,TGTGCCAGCAGTGCCACTCCAAGCACAGATACGCAGTATTTT,CASSATPSTDTQYF
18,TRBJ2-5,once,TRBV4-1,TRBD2,TGCGCCAGCAGCCAAGGACCCCCGGGACTAGCGGCCCAAGAGACCCAGTACTTC,CASSQGPPGLAAQETQYF
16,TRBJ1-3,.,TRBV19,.,TGTGCCAGTAGTTTAATGAATAAAATAAGCGGAAACACCATATATTTT,CASSLMNKISGNTIYF
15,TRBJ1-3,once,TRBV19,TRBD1,TGTGCCAGTAGTGTAACAGGGGGCACTGGAAACACCATATATTTT,CASSVTGGTGNTIYF
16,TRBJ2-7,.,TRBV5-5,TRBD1,TGTGCCAGCAGCTTGACCGGGACAGGGAACTCCTACGAGCAGTACTTC,CASSLTGTGNSYEQYF
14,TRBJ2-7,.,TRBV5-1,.,TGCGCCAGCAGCGTGACAGGCGGCTCCTACGAGCAGTACTTC,CASSVTGGSYEQYF
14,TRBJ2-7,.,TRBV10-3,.,TGTGCCGTACAAGAGGGCTCTGTCTCCTACGAGCAGTACTTC,CAVQEGSVSYEQYF
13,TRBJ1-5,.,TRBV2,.,TGTGCCAGCGGCTCAGGGGTAAGACAGCCCCAGCATTTT,CASGSGVRQPQHF
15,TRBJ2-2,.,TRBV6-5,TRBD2,TGTGCCAGCAGTTTAGCGGGGGTGAACACCGGGGAGCTGTTTTTT,CASSLAGVNTGELFF
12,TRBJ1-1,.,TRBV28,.,TGTGCCAGCAGTCCCCGGGGGGCTGAAGCTTTCTTT,CASSPRGAEAFF
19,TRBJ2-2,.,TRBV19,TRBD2,TGTGCCAGTAGTATCCTCCCGTTTAGCGGGAGCGAGCTTGGCGGGGAGCTGTTTTTT,CASSILPFSGSELGGELFF
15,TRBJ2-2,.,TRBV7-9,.,TGTGCCAGCAGCTTCGACAGGACGAACACCGGGGAGCTGTTTTTT,CASSFDRTNTGELFF
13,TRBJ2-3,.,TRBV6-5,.,TGTGCCAGCAGTTTGGGCGTCCGAGATACGCAGTATTTT,CASSLGVRDTQYF
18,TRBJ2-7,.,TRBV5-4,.,TGTGCCAGCACCTTTACGATCACAGGGTTCCAGGGTCCCTACGAGCAGTACTTC,CASTFTITGFQGPYEQYF
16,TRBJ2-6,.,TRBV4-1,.,TGCGCCAGCAGCCAAGTTTCGGGGTCTGGGGCCAACGTCCTGACTTTC,CASSQVSGSGANVLTF
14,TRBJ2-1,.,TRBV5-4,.,TGTGCCAGCAGCTTGGTCGTAGCGTCCAATGAGCAGTTCTTC,CASSLVVASNEQFF
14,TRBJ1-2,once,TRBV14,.,TGTGCCAGCAGCCGACCCGGGACATTAAATGGCTACACCTTC,CASSRPGTLNGYTF
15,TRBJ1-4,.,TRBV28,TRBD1,TGTGCCAAGACTCAACAGGGGTCAGCTAATGAAAAACTGTTTTTT,CAKTQQGSANEKLFF
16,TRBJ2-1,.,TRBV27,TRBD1,TGTGCCAGCAGTTTATCGGGGACAGGGGGGTACAATGAGCAGTTCTTC,CASSLSGTGGYNEQFF
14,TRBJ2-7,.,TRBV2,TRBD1,TGTGCCAGCAGTGTAGGGACAGCCGTCTACGAGCAGTACTTC,CASSVGTAVYEQYF
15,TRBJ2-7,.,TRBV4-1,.,TGCGCCAGCAGCCAAGAACAGGCTACTACCTACGAGCAGTACTTC,CASSQEQATTYEQYF
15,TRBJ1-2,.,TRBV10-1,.,TGCGCCAGCAGTGAGCAAACCGGGTCGTCCTATGGCTACACCTTC,CASSEQTGSSYGYTF
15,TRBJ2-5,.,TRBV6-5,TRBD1,TGTGCCAGCAGTTATTCGGGACAGAAGCAAGAGACCCAGTACTTC,CASSYSGQKQETQYF
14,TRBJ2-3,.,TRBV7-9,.,TGTGCCAGCAGAACGGGATTTGAGAAAGATACGCAGTATTTT,CASRTGFEKDTQYF
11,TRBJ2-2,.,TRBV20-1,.,TGCAGTGCTAGATCCTACGGGGAGCTGTTTTTT,CSARSYGELFF
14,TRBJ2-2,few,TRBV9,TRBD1,TGTGCCGCCTCCCAGGGGGTGAGCACCGGGGAGCTGTTTTTT,CAASQGVSTGELFF
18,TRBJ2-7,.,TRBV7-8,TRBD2,TGTGCCAGCAGCTTATTAGTGGCGGGAGGGCCCCCCTCGGACGAGCAGTACTTC,CASSLLVAGGPPSDEQYF
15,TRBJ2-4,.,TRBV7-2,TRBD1,TGTGCCAGCAGCTTAGATGGGACAGGGCAAAACATTCAGTACTTC,CASSLDGTGQNIQYF
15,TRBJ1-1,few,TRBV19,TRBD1,TGTGCCAGTAGTATCCTCTCATCAGGGGGCACTGAAGCTTTCTTT,CASSILSSGGTEAFF
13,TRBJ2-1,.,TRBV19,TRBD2,TGTGCCAGTAGTAGCGCACTAGCGGGAGGAAAGTTCTTC,CASSSALAGGKFF
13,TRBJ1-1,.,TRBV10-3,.,TGTGCCACCCGGAACGCGGACAGCGATTCGGCTTTCTTT,CATRNADSDSAFF
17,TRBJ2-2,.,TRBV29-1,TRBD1,TGCAGCGTCCCCTCGCTACCGAGCGGACAGGGGTATGTGGAGCTGTTTTTT,CSVPSLPSGQGYVELFF
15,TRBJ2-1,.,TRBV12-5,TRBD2,TGTGCTAGTGGTTTGACAACTAGCGGGACCAATGAGCAGTTCTTC,CASGLTTSGTNEQFF
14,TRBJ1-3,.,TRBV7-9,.,TGTGCCAGCAGCCAACAAGACTCTGGAAACACCATATATTTT,CASSQQDSGNTIYF
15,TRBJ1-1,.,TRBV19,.,TGTGCCAGTAAATTTCGGAGGGAATCTCTGACTGAAGCTTTCTTT,CASKFRRESLTEAFF
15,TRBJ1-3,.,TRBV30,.,TGTGCCTGGTATGGGCCGGGACTAGAAACAGGCACCATATATTTT,CAWYGPGLETGTIYF
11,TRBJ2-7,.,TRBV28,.,TGTGCCAGCAGTGATGCTCTAGAGCAGTACTTC,CASSDALEQYF
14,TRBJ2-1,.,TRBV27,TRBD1,TGTGCCAGCAGTTTATCGTCAGGGGGCTTTGAGCAGTTCTTC,CASSLSSGGFEQFF
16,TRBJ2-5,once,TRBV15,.,TGTGCCACCAGCAGAGGCGGCACTATTTTCCAAGAGACCCAGTACTTC,CATSRGGTIFQETQYF
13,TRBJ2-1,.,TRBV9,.,TGTGCCAGCAGCCTAACAGGGTACAATGAGCAGTTCTTC,CASSLTGYNEQFF
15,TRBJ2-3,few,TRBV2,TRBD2,TGTGCCAGCAGTGGCGGGGGGGCCAATGGAGATACGCAGTATTTT,CASSGGGANGDTQYF
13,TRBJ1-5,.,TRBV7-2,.,TGTGCCAGCAGCCCCGAGGAGAGTCAGCCCCAGCATTTT,CASSPEESQPQHF
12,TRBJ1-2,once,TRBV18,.,TGTGCCAGCTCACCCTCAGGGGATGGCTACACCTTC,CASSPSGDGYTF
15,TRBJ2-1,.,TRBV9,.,TGTGCCAGCAGCGGAGGGGGTACCGTATACAATGAGCAGTTCTTC,CASSGGGTVYNEQFF
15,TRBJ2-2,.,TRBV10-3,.,TGTGCCATCACCGAGGGGGTTAGCGAGTCCGGGGAGCTGTTTTTT,CAITEGVSESGELFF
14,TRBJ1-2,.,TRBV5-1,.,TGCGCCAGCAGCTTGCTTACAGGGAAGGATGGCTACACCTTC,CASSLLTGKDGYTF
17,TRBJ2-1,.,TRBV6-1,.,TGTGCCAGCAGTGAAGCGGTCGGAGGGAGCTCCTACAATGAGCAGTTCTTC,CASSEAVGGSSYNEQFF
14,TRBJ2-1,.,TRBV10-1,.,TGCGCCAGCAGTGGGGGTGGGGGGTCCGGTGAGCAGTTCTTC,CASSGGGGSGEQFF